A single sample is the source of the 3 T cell receptor beta chains below, sequenced in a study of tumor T cells in aggressive B-cell lymphoma. The data were produced by immunoSEQ multiplex PCR, yet TCRdb's version contains in-frame clones alone and is incomplete. Among under 4,500 clones listed, 86% were seen once. The sequencing sample was made of tumor tissue. The receptor source for this set is an adult with diffuse large B cell lymphoma.

The chain has TRBV7-2 and TRBJ1-6, with D unresolved. V was clipped by 5 bases and J by 3 bases, with 14 bases between them. This CDR3 is 16 amino acids long. CDR1 SGHTA and CDR2 FQGNSA come from the germline V gene. The CDR3 here is CASSPNNSGYNSPLHF. For the CDR3, the DNA is TGTGCCAGCAGCCCGAATAATAGCGGCTATAATTCACCCCTCCACTTT. Full variable domain (outside the CDR3, taken from reference TRBV7-2 and TRBJ1-6): GAGVSQSPSNKVTEKGKDVELRCDPISGHTALYWYRQSLGQGLEFLIYFQGNSAPDKSGLPSDRFSAERTGGSVSTLTIQRTQQEDSAVYLCASSPNNSGYNSPLHFGNGTRLTVT.

The V gene is TRBV29-1, the J gene TRBJ2-7, with TRBD2 matching over 7 bases. The CDR3 totals 12 residues. J lost 1 base, V lost 6 bases, and 3 bases had no gene match. The V gene's germline CDR1 is SQVTM and CDR2 ANQGSEA. As DNA, the CDR3 is TGCAGCGTCTGGGGAGGGTCCTACGAGCAGTACTTC. Amino acids: CSVWGGSYEQYF.

The chain couples TRBV11-3 to TRBJ1-1, with D perhaps TRBD1 (5 bases). This CDR3 region has 17 residues. Trimming left V 3 bases short and J 0 bases short, with 17 bases between. In germline, CDR1 is SGHNT, CDR2 YENEEA. Here the CDR3 reads CASSFGRTGGMNTEAFF. In DNA, the CDR3 is TGTGCCAGCAGCTTTGGACGGACTGGGGGGATGAACACTGAAGCTTTCTTT.